The subject of this entry is one T cell receptor (beta chain). Its antigen remains unknown. Clones were sequenced by immunoSEQ multiplex PCR, and TCRdb holds only the in-frame ones, with some missing. The sample has fewer than 85,000 clones; more than 90% are singletons. Blood was sampled at baseline, cycle 4 day 1, and cycle 7 day 1. This sample stems from a study of OX40 agonist ivuxolimab in advanced cancers. Study in general: Earlier treatment with anti-PD-1, anti-PD-L1 or anti-CTLA-4 was permitted, and around 43% had received some. General study findings and limits: CD8+ T cells were the subset that, on average, had more expanded clones than CD4+.

Between the trimmed V and J ends, which lost 1 base and 0 bases, there was a span of 10 bases. CDR1 is LGHNA and CDR2 is YNFKEQ in the germline V gene. The CDR3 has 16 residues. The material sequenced was CD4+ or CD8+ T cells sorted from blood, taken in a trial of the OX40 agonist ivuxolimab. The chain carries TRBV4-2 and TRBJ2-1, with D tentatively TRBD1 or TRBD2 (6 bases each). The TCR originated in an adult with an advanced solid tumor such as melanoma, head and neck, liver or kidney cancer. In DNA, the CDR3 is TGTGCCAGCAGCCAAGGACAGGACTACTCCTACAATGAGCAGTTCTTC. Residues: CASSQGQDYSYNEQFF.